The rows below give T cell receptor beta chains drawn from one sample of a study of T cells after yellow fever vaccination. In TCRdb, the 5' RACE reads were re-called with MiXCR into one record per CDR3 protein. The sample has about 310,000 distinct CDR3 sequences; roughly 3.5% are singletons. Sequences were derived from PBMCs, sampled on the day of the yellow fever booster vaccination. The receptor set was obtained from a young man who received the YFV17D yellow fever vaccine. CDR3s include the opening cysteine and the closing phenylalanine or tryptophan. Each record gives: clone size, D gene, V gene, J gene, CDR3 DNA, CDR3 protein. The D gene is left open where the match is weak. Some rows mark clone size as missing; the rest say once, few, many or name a class of expanded clone.

size: -
D: TRBD2
V: TRBV7-9
J: TRBJ2-1
DNA: TGTGCCAGCAGCCGCGGATGGCTAGCGGGGGGGCCCGCCAATGAGCAGTTCTTC
CDR3: CASSRGWLAGGPANEQFF

size: few
D: -
V: TRBV10-1
J: TRBJ2-1
DNA: TGCGCCAGCAGTGAGTCGAACGGCGAGCAGTTCTTC
CDR3: CASSESNGEQFF

size: many
D: -
V: TRBV6-5
J: TRBJ2-7
DNA: TGTGCCAGCAGTCGAACGACTCCTAGCTCCTACGAGCAGTACTTC
CDR3: CASSRTTPSSYEQYF

size: many
D: TRBD2
V: TRBV5-1
J: TRBJ2-1
DNA: TGCGCCAGCAGCTTCCAACTAGCGGGGATAAACAATGAGCAGTTCTTC
CDR3: CASSFQLAGINNEQFF

size: few
D: TRBD1
V: TRBV12-3/TRBV12-4
J: TRBJ2-5
DNA: TGTGCCAGCAGCCAGACAGGGCAGGGTGAGACCCAGTACTTC
CDR3: CASSQTGQGETQYF

size: -
D: -
V: TRBV4-2
J: TRBJ1-1
DNA: TGTGCCAGCAGCCTTGTTATGGGCCGCGGCTCCATGAACACTGAAGCTTTCTTT
CDR3: CASSLVMGRGSMNTEAFF

size: few
D: -
V: TRBV19
J: TRBJ2-3
DNA: TGTGCCAGTAGGAAATTAACAGGGAGCACAGATACGCAGTATTTT
CDR3: CASRKLTGSTDTQYF

size: many
D: -
V: TRBV6-1
J: TRBJ1-2
DNA: TGTGCCAGCAGTGAACAGGACTATGGCTACACCTTC
CDR3: CASSEQDYGYTF

size: many
D: TRBD1
V: TRBV29-1
J: TRBJ2-3
DNA: TGCAGCGTTGAAGACTTTGGGACAGGGGGCTTTGCAGATACGCAGTATTTT
CDR3: CSVEDFGTGGFADTQYF

size: few
D: -
V: TRBV21-1
J: TRBJ2-2
DNA: TGTGCCAGCTCTTATAGAATGGACAGCTCGAACACCGGGGAGCTGTTTTTT
CDR3: CASSYRMDSSNTGELFF

size: many
D: -
V: TRBV20-1
J: TRBJ1-1
DNA: TGCAGTGCTAGAGATGGGAAGGGGTCTGAAGCTTTCTTT
CDR3: CSARDGKGSEAFF

size: many
D: -
V: TRBV20-1
J: TRBJ2-2
DNA: TGCAGTGCTAGAGACCACTCAGCCGGGGAGCTGTTTTTT
CDR3: CSARDHSAGELFF

size: many
D: TRBD1
V: TRBV4-2
J: TRBJ2-1
DNA: TGTGCCAGCAGCCAGGGGGAAGACAGGGGTAATGAGCAGTTCTTC
CDR3: CASSQGEDRGNEQFF

size: many
D: TRBD1
V: TRBV6-6
J: TRBJ2-5
DNA: TGTGCCAGCAGTTTCGGGACAGGGGCTACGGAGACCCAGTACTTC
CDR3: CASSFGTGATETQYF

size: many
D: -
V: TRBV4-2
J: TRBJ1-2
DNA: TGTGCCAGCAGCCAAGGGGAACAGGTCCTGTCGGGAGGCTACACCTTC
CDR3: CASSQGEQVLSGGYTF

size: -
D: TRBD1
V: TRBV7-6
J: TRBJ1-1
DNA: TGTGCCAGCAGTATAAGGACAGGTCGGGGGATGAACACTGAAGCTTTCTTT
CDR3: CASSIRTGRGMNTEAFF

size: many
D: TRBD2
V: TRBV7-9
J: TRBJ2-2
DNA: TGTGCCAGCAGCTTAGGAGGGACTAGCGGACCCGGGGAGCTGTTTTTT
CDR3: CASSLGGTSGPGELFF

size: few
D: -
V: TRBV12-3/TRBV12-4
J: TRBJ1-2
DNA: TGTGCCAGCCGCCCCCCTGGCTTCTATGGCTACACCTTC
CDR3: CASRPPGFYGYTF

size: many
D: -
V: TRBV5-1
J: TRBJ2-5
DNA: TGCGCCAGCAGCCTGAACTTAGGGGGGGCTGAGACCCAGTACTTC
CDR3: CASSLNLGGAETQYF

size: few
D: -
V: TRBV29-1
J: TRBJ2-2
DNA: TGCAGCGTTGAAAGTCAGACGAACGCGAACACCGGGGAGCTGTTTTTT
CDR3: CSVESQTNANTGELFF

size: many
D: -
V: TRBV2
J: TRBJ1-6
DNA: TGTGCCAGCAGCGACAGGCTCAGCTCCTATAATTCACCCCTCCACTTT
CDR3: CASSDRLSSYNSPLHF

size: -
D: TRBD1
V: TRBV5-1
J: TRBJ1-4
DNA: TGCGCCAGCAGCCAAGGGACAGGGAAGGATGAAAAACTGTTTTTT
CDR3: CASSQGTGKDEKLFF

size: -
D: TRBD1
V: TRBV7-9
J: TRBJ2-3
DNA: TGTGCCAGCAGCTTCCCCGGGACAGCAGATACGCAGTATTTT
CDR3: CASSFPGTADTQYF

size: many
D: -
V: TRBV18
J: TRBJ1-2
DNA: TGTGCCAGCTCACCGCGGGCGGCGGATGGCTACACCTTC
CDR3: CASSPRAADGYTF

size: many
D: -
V: TRBV7-2
J: TRBJ1-5
DNA: TGTGCCAGCAGCTCCCCAAACAGCTTACTGCCCCAGCATTTT
CDR3: CASSSPNSLLPQHF

size: -
D: TRBD1
V: TRBV5-1
J: TRBJ1-1
DNA: TGCGACAGCAGCTTCGCCCAACAACAGGGGTTTACTGAAGCTTTCTTT
CDR3: CDSSFAQQQGFTEAFF

size: -
D: -
V: TRBV29-1
J: TRBJ2-1
DNA: TGCAGCGTTGAAGAGAAGGACAGTTATACCTACAATGAGCAGTTCTTC
CDR3: CSVEEKDSYTYNEQFF

size: many
D: -
V: TRBV7-2
J: TRBJ1-5
DNA: TGTGCCAGCAGCTCGCTGACAGCGGGTCGGCAGCCCCAGAATTTT
CDR3: CASSSLTAGRQPQNF

size: few
D: TRBD1
V: TRBV20-1
J: TRBJ1-1
DNA: TGCAGTGCTAGCCGAGGGACAGGGATTGACACTGAAGCTTTCTTT
CDR3: CSASRGTGIDTEAFF

size: few
D: -
V: TRBV6-2/TRBV6-3
J: TRBJ2-5
DNA: TGTGCCAGCAGTTACTCGTACGGGCAGCGGCAGTACTTC
CDR3: CASSYSYGQRQYF

size: -
D: TRBD1
V: TRBV5-5
J: TRBJ1-5
DNA: TGTGCCAGCAGACTTGACAGGGATGTTCAGCCCCAGCATTTT
CDR3: CASRLDRDVQPQHF

size: many
D: -
V: TRBV5-1
J: TRBJ1-1
DNA: TGCGCCAGCAGCTTGGACACAGATAACACTGAAGCTTTCTTT
CDR3: CASSLDTDNTEAFF

size: many
D: -
V: TRBV25-1
J: TRBJ1-2
DNA: TGTGCCAGCAGTGAGGCAGGCGGAGCTAACTATGGCTACACCTTC
CDR3: CASSEAGGANYGYTF

size: few
D: -
V: TRBV28
J: TRBJ1-1
DNA: TGTGCCAGCAGTTTTTCCGGGGAGGACACTGAAGCTTTCTTT
CDR3: CASSFSGEDTEAFF

size: -
D: -
V: TRBV11-3
J: TRBJ2-3
DNA: TGTGCCAGCAGCTTCGACACAGGGGATACGCAGTATTTT
CDR3: CASSFDTGDTQYF

size: many
D: -
V: TRBV2
J: TRBJ1-5
DNA: TGTGCCAGCAGTGAAGGACGACGGCTATCTCAGCCCCAGCATTTT
CDR3: CASSEGRRLSQPQHF

size: few
D: TRBD1
V: TRBV24-1
J: TRBJ2-5
DNA: TGTGCCACCAGTGACCGACAGGGCTGGGAGACCCAGTACTTC
CDR3: CATSDRQGWETQYF

size: few
D: -
V: TRBV28
J: TRBJ1-4
DNA: TGTGCCAGCAGTTTCGGCGGGCCTAATGAAAAACTGTTTTTT
CDR3: CASSFGGPNEKLFF

size: many
D: TRBD1
V: TRBV7-3
J: TRBJ1-6
DNA: TGTGCCAGCAGCGCTGGGGGACAGGGCCGTTCACCCCTCCACTTT
CDR3: CASSAGGQGRSPLHF

size: few
D: -
V: TRBV5-1
J: TRBJ1-1
DNA: TGCGCCAGCAGTTGGGGGGCCGCCAACACTGAAGCTTTCTTT
CDR3: CASSWGAANTEAFF

size: few
D: -
V: TRBV12-3/TRBV12-4
J: TRBJ1-6
DNA: TGTGCCAGCAGTTTAGAGGTTAATTCACCCCTCCACTTT
CDR3: CASSLEVNSPLHF

size: -
D: -
V: TRBV20-1
J: TRBJ2-4
DNA: TGCAGTGCAAACGACAGGTTCCAAAACATTCAGTACTTC
CDR3: CSANDRFQNIQYF